These 17 T cell receptor beta chains came from one sample sequenced in a study of T cell responses to AZD1222 COVID-19 vaccine. Some clones are missing from TCRdb's copy, which holds only in-frame ones; the method was immunoSEQ multiplex PCR. This sample has around 94,000 clones, with about 88% found just once. The specimen was peripheral blood, collected on day 0 of AZD1222 vaccination. These TCRs come from an adult in good health.

The chain has TRBV19 and TRBJ1-6; TRBD1 matches at 9 bases. Losses at the gene ends were 5 bases for V and 10 bases for J; bases not matched to a gene: 12. CDR1 is LNHDA, CDR2 SQIVND, per germline (reference sequence). The CDR3 spans 16 residues. The CDR3 region has the DNA TGTGCCAGTAGTTCGTCGGACAGGGGCGCCAGGTCACCCCTCCACTTT. Protein: CASSSSDRGARSPLHF. Together with reference TRBV19 and TRBJ1-6, the CDR3 gives the full variable domain: DGGITQSPKYLFRKEGQNVTLSCEQNLNHDAMYWYRQDPGQGLRLIYYSQIVNDFQKGDIAEGYSVSREKKESFPLTVTSAQKNPTAFYLCASSSSDRGARSPLHFGNGTRLTVT.

This chain joins TRBV2 and TRBJ2-5; D gene uncertain. Trimming took off 6 bases at V and 2 bases at J, with 4 bases between the two ends. Germline lookup yields CDR1 SNHLY and CDR2 FYNNEI. This CDR3 comprises 11 residues. CDR3 nucleotide sequence: TGTGCCAGCAGCCTACAAGAGACCCAGTACTTC. Protein: CASSLQETQYF.

This clone was found a few times. The chain recombines TRBV6-2 or TRBV6-3 with TRBJ1-1; 7 nucleotides match TRBD1. This CDR3 is built from 17 residues. J was trimmed by 3 bases and V by 2 bases; bases with no gene match: 12. The germline V gene encodes CDR1 MNHEY and CDR2 SVGEGT. This CDR3 reads CASSYPSRGGPYTEAFF. Here the CDR3 DNA reads TGTGCCAGCAGTTACCCATCCAGGGGGGGACCCTACACTGAAGCTTTCTTT.

The chain uses TRBV19 and TRBJ1-2; perhaps TRBD1 as D (5 bases). CDR1 is LNHDA, CDR2 SQIVND, per germline (reference sequence). The CDR3 sequence is 15 residues long. Trimming stripped 4 bases from V and 5 bases from J, with 17 bases between. The chain's CDR3 is CASSTEGTTVYGYTF. CDR3 DNA: TGTGCCAGTAGTACGGAAGGGACTACAGTTTATGGCTACACCTTC. The variable domain in full, with the rest retrieved from reference TRBV19 and TRBJ1-2, is DGGITQSPKYLFRKEGQNVTLSCEQNLNHDAMYWYRQDPGQGLRLIYYSQIVNDFQKGDIAEGYSVSREKKESFPLTVTSAQKNPTAFYLCASSTEGTTVYGYTFGSGTRLTVV.

The chain carries TRBV11-2 and TRBJ2-6; D is unclear. There are 12 residues in the CDR3. Trimming removed 5 bases from V and 8 bases from J, with 7 bases in between. Looked up from germline, CDR1 is SGHAT and CDR2 is FQNNGV. DNA for the CDR3: TGTGCCAGCAGCCACGGGTCCAACGTCCTGACTTTC. This encodes CASSHGSNVLTF.

This clone was detected once. This chain links TRBV6-2 or TRBV6-3 with TRBJ2-2; D gene unclear. Per the germline V gene, CDR1 is MNHEY and CDR2 is SVGEGT. The V gene lost 1 base and the J gene lost 6 bases, with 6 bases spanning the gap. The CDR3 covers 13 residues. The CDR3 DNA reads TGTGCCAGCAGTTACTATGGCGCCGGGGAGCTGTTTTTT. Its translation: CASSYYGAGELFF.

The gene calls are TRBV27 and TRBJ1-1; 9 bases map to TRBD1. Trimming at V came to 7 bases and at J to 5 bases, leaving 11 bases not matched to a gene. From germline, CDR1 is MNHEY and CDR2 SMNVEV (reference sequence). The CDR3 sequence is 15 residues long. This CDR3 reads CASMRLQGAWTEAFF. In nucleotides, the CDR3 is TGTGCCAGCATGCGCCTACAGGGGGCTTGGACTGAAGCTTTCTTT.

The V and J genes are TRBV4-2 and TRBJ1-2; D unresolved. Trimming removed 1 base at V and 3 bases at J, with 15 bases between. The CDR3 sequence is 16 residues long. Germline V gives CDR1 LGHNA, CDR2 YNFKEQ. CDR3 protein: CASSQVATAGDYGYTF. CDR3 sequence (DNA): TGTGCCAGCAGCCAAGTGGCGACGGCAGGCGACTATGGCTACACCTTC.

The rearrangement uses TRBV27 and TRBJ2-7; 7 bases line up with TRBD1. The CDR3 is made up of 15 amino acids. The germline V gene encodes CDR1 MNHEY and CDR2 SMNVEV (reference sequence). The V segment lost 1 base and the J segment 2 bases; nucleotides outside the gene matches: 5. CDR3 protein: CASSLFGTETYEQYF. The CDR3 DNA is TGTGCCAGCAGTTTATTTGGGACAGAGACCTACGAGCAGTACTTC.

The V gene is TRBV28, the J gene TRBJ2-5; 8 nucleotides match TRBD2. With 6 bases clipped from V and 5 bases from J, the junction kept 8 bases outside the gene matches. The germline gives CDR1 MDHEN, CDR2 SYDVKM. The CDR3 totals 14 residues. The DNA for the CDR3 is TGTGCCAGCAGGACGCTCGGACTAGCTGAGACCCAGTACTTC. Translated: CASRTLGLAETQYF.

This rearrangement joins TRBV5-1 to TRBJ1-1; D may be TRBD1 (5 bases). The V and J ends lost 3 bases and 1 base respectively, with 7 bases between them. CDR3 length equals 13 residues. CDR1 and CDR2 from the germline V gene are SGHRS and YFSETQ. As DNA, the CDR3 is TGCGCCAGCAGCTCGACAGCGAACACTGAAGCTTTCTTT. This translates into CASSSTANTEAFF.

This chain connects TRBV6-5 to TRBJ2-7; D is perhaps TRBD1 (5 bases). The germline V gene has CDR1 MNHEY and CDR2 SVGAGI. This CDR3 has 16 residues. Trimming shortened V by 0 bases and J by 1 base, and 13 bases separated the two germline ends. CDR3 sequence: CASSYSGHGASYEQYF. As DNA, the CDR3 is TGTGCCAGCAGTTACTCGGGGCATGGGGCGTCCTACGAGCAGTACTTC.

This chain links TRBV11-2 with TRBJ2-3; 9 bases line up with TRBD2. V gave up 7 bases and J gave up 0 bases; unmatched junction bases: 17. The CDR3 contains 19 residues. CDR1 is SGHAT, CDR2 FQNNGV, per germline. The CDR3 nucleotides are TGTGCCAGCACCTCACCAGGCGGGGGGGCATACCTAAGCACAGATACGCAGTATTTT. This sequence encodes CASTSPGGGAYLSTDTQYF.

V gene TRBV6-5 combines with J gene TRBJ1-3; D perhaps matches TRBD1 (6 bases). Trimming took off 6 bases at V and 4 bases at J, with 13 bases between the two ends. Germline CDR1 reads MNHEY; CDR2 reads SVGAGI. The CDR3 consists of 14 residues. CDR3: CASRADRRGNTIYF. The CDR3 DNA is TGTGCCAGCAGAGCAGACAGGCGCGGAAACACCATATATTTT.

This chain connects TRBV11-1 to TRBJ2-7; TRBD1 aligns across 7 bases. Germline V gene data show CDR1 as SGHAT and CDR2 as FQDESV (reference sequence). The CDR3 runs to 15 residues. V was pared by 6 bases and J by 1 base, with 9 bases of the junction left unmatched. The CDR3 reads CASSPLQGVSYEQYF. CDR3 DNA: TGTGCCAGCAGTCCACTCCAGGGGGTATCCTACGAGCAGTACTTC.

The chain uses TRBV6-2 or TRBV6-3 and TRBJ2-1, with D perhaps matching TRBD1 (6 bases). Trimming stripped 5 bases from V and 0 bases from J, with 11 bases between. Germline assignment: CDR1 MNHEY and CDR2 SVGEGT. The length of the CDR3 is 15 residues. The CDR3 nucleotides read TGTGCCAGCAGTAGGGGGAGAAGCTCCTACAATGAGCAGTTCTTC. Translating gives CASSRGRSSYNEQFF.

V gene TRBV6-6 combines with J gene TRBJ1-6; D is uncertain. V shed 6 bases and J shed 7 bases, with 4 bases lying between them. The CDR3 contains 11 residues. Per germline, CDR1 MNHNY and CDR2 SVGAGI (reference sequence). The CDR3 DNA follows: TGTGCCAGCAGCTCCAATTCACCCCTCCACTTT. This gives the protein CASSSNSPLHF.